What follows describes a single T cell receptor beta chain. What it binds is not known. These data come from a study of OX40 agonist ivuxolimab in advanced cancers. Turning to the study itself: Intravenous ivuxolimab was administered to patients every 2 weeks at 0.01 to 10 mg/kg. Overall study findings and caveats: Average numbers of expanded clones were greater in CD8+ T cells than in CD4+. CD4+ and CD8+ blood T cells expanded clonally by week 6 at 0.1 to 3.0 mg/kg.

Sequencing was performed with immunoSEQ multiplex PCR; in TCRdb, only in-frame clones are kept and a portion is missing. The sample lists almost 90,000 clones, roughly 91% occurring once. Sequenced material: CD4+ or CD8+ T cells sorted from blood, taken in a trial of the OX40 agonist ivuxolimab. This receptor was taken from an adult with an advanced solid tumor such as melanoma, head and neck, liver or kidney cancer.

CDR3 DNA: TGTGCCAGCAGGAAGGGCGCATCGAACACCGGGGAGCTGTTTTTT. It specifies CASRKGASNTGELFF. J is TRBJ2-2 and V is TRBV7-3; D unclear. V was pared by 6 bases and J by 0 bases, with 11 bases between. The CDR3 totals 15 residues. Germline V gene lookup returns CDR1 SGHTA and CDR2 FQGTGA.